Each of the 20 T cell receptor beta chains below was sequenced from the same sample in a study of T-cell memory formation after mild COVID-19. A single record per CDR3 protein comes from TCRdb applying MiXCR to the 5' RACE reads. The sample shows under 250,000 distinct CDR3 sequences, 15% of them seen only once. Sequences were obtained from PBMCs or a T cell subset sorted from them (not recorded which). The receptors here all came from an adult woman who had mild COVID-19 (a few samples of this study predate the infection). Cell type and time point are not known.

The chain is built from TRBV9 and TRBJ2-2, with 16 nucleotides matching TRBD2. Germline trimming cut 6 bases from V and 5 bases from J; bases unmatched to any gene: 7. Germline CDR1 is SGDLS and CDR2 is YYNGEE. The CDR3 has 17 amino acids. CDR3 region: CASTGTSGGAGTGELFF. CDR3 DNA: TGTGCCAGCACCGGGACTAGCGGGGGGGCAGGGACCGGGGAGCTGTTTTTT.

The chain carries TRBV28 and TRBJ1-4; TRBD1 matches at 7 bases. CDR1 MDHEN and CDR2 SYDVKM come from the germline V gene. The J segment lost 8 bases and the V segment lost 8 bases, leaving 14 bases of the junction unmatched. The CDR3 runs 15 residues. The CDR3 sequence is CASGDGTAVQEKLFF. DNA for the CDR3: TGTGCCAGCGGAGACGGGACAGCCGTACAGGAAAAACTGTTTTTT.

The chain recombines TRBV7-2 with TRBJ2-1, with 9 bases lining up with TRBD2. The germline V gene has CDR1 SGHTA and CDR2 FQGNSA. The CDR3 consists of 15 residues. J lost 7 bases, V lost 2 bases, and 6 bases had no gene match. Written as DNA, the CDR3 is TGTGCCAGCAGCTTACTGGCGGGAGGGATTAATGAGCAGTTCTTC. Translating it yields CASSLLAGGINEQFF. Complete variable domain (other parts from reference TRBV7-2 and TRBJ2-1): GAGVSQSPSNKVTEKGKDVELRCDPISGHTALYWYRQSLGQGLEFLIYFQGNSAPDKSGLPSDRFSAERTGGSVSTLTIQRTQQEDSAVYLCASSLLAGGINEQFFGPGTRLTVL.

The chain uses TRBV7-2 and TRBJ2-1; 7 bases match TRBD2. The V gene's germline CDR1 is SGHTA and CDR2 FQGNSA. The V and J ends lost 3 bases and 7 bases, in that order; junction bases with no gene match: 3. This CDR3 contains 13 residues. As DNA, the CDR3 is TGTGCCAGCAGCTTTGCTAGCGGAAATGAGCAGTTCTTC. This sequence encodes CASSFASGNEQFF.

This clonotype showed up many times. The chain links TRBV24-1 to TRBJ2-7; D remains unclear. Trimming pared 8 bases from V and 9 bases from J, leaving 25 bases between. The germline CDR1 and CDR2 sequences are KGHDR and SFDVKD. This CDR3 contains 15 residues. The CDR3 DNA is TGTGCCACCATCAAAAACGGCTTGGGAAACTTAGGGCAGTACTTC. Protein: CATIKNGLGNLGQYF.

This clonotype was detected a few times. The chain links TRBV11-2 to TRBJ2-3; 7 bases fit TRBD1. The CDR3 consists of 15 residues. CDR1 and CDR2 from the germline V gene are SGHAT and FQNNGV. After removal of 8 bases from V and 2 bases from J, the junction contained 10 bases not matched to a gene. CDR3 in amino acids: CASQGYRGYTDTQYF. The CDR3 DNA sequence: TGTGCCAGCCAAGGCTACAGGGGATACACAGATACGCAGTATTTT.

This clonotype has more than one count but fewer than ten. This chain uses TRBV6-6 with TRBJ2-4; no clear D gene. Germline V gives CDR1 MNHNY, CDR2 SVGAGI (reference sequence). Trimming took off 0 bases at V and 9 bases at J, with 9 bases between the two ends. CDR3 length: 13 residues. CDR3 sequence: CASSYSTRAIQYF. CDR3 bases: TGTGCCAGCAGTTACTCCACCCGGGCCATTCAGTACTTC.

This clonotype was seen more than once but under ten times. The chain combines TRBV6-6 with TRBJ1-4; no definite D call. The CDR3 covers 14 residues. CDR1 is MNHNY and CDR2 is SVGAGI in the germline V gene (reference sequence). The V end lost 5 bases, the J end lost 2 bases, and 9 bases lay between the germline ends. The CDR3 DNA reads TGTGCCAGCAGTGCCCGCTCGACTAATGAAAAACTGTTTTTT. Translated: CASSARSTNEKLFF.

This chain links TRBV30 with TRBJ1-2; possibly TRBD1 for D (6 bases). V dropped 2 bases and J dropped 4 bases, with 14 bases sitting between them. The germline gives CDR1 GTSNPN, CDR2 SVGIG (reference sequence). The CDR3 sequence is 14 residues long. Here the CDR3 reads CAWSPFSGAYGYTF. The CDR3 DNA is TGTGCCTGGAGTCCTTTCTCGGGGGCCTATGGCTACACCTTC.

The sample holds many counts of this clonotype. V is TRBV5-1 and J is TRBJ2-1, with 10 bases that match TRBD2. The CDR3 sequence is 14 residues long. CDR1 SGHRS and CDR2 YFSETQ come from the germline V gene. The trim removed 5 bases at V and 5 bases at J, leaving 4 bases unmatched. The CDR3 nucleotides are TGCGCCAGCAGTTTCGGGACTAGCGACAATGAGCAGTTCTTC. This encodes CASSFGTSDNEQFF.

The CDR3 coding sequence is TGCAGCGTTCGCAGGTCCCTAAACTATGGCTACACCTTC. Protein: CSVRRSLNYGYTF. The V call is TRBV29-1, the J call TRBJ1-2; D uncertain. The CDR3 length is 13 residues. V lost 5 bases to trimming and J lost 2 bases, with 12 bases between them. Germline V gene lookup returns CDR1 SQVTM and CDR2 ANQGSEA.

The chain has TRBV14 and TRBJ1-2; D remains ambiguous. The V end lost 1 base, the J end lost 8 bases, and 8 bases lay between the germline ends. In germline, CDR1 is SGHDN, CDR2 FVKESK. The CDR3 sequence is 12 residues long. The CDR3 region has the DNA TGTGCCAGCAGCCAAGTCCGGGCCGGCTACACCTTC. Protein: CASSQVRAGYTF.

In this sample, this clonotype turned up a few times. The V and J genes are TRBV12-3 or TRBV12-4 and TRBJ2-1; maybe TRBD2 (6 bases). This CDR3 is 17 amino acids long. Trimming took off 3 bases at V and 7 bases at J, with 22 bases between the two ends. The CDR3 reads CASSFFPGVAEGNEQFF. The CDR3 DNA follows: TGTGCCAGCAGTTTTTTCCCGGGGGTAGCGGAGGGGAATGAGCAGTTCTTC.

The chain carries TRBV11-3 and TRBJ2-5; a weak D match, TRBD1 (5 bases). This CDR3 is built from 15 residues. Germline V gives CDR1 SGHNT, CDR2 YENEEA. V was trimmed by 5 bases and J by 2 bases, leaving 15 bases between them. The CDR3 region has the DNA TGTGCCAGCAGCAGCAGGGTGCTCCTACAAGAGACCCAGTACTTC. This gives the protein CASSSRVLLQETQYF.

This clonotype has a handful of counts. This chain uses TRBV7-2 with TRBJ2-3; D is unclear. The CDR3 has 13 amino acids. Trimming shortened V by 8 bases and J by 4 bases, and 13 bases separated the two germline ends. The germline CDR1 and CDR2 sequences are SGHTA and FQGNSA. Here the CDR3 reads CASAVVVADTQYF. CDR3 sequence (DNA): TGTGCCAGCGCCGTAGTCGTAGCAGATACGCAGTATTTT.

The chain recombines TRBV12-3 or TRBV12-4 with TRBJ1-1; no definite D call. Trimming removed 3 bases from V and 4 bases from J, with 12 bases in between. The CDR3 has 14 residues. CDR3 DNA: TGTGCCAGCAGTTTGATCGCTGTGCCCACTGAAGCTTTCTTT. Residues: CASSLIAVPTEAFF.

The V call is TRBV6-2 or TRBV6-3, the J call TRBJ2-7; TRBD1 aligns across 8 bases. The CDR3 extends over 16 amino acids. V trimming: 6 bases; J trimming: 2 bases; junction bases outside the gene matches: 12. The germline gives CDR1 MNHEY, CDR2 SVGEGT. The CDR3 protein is CASSELGRGRTYEQYF. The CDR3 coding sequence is TGTGCCAGCAGCGAACTCGGCAGGGGGCGCACCTACGAGCAGTACTTC.

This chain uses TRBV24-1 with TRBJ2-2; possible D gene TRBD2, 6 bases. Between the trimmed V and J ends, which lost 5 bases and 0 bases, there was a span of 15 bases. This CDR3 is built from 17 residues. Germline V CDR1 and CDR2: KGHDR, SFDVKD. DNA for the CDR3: TGTGCCACCAGTGCCCCCTCGGGGGTGACGAACACCGGGGAGCTGTTTTTT. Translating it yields CATSAPSGVTNTGELFF.

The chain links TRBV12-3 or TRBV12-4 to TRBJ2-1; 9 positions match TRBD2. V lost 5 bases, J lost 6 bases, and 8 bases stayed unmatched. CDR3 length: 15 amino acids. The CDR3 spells CASSPTGTSRNEQFF. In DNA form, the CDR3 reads TGTGCCAGCAGTCCTACCGGGACTAGCCGCAATGAGCAGTTCTTC.

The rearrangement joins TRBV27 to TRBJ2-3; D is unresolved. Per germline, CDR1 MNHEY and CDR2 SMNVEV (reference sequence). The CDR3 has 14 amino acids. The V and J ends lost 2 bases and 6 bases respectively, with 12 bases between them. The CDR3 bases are TGTGCCAGCAGTTTAGTGGGGATCGGGGATACGCAGTATTTT. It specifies CASSLVGIGDTQYF.